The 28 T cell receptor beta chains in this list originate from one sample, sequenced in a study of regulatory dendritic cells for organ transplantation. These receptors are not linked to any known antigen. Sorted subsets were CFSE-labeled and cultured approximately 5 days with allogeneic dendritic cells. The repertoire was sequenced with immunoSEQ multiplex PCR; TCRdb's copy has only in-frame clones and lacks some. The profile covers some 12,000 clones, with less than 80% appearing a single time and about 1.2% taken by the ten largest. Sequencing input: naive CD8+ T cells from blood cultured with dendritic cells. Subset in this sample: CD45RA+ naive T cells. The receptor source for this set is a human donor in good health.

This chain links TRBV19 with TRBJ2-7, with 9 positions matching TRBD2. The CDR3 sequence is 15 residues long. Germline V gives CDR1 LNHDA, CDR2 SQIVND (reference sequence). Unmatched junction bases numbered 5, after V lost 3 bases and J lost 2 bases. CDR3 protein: CASSIVAGGPYEQYF. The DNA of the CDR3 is TGTGCCAGTAGTATCGTGGCGGGGGGGCCCTACGAGCAGTACTTC.

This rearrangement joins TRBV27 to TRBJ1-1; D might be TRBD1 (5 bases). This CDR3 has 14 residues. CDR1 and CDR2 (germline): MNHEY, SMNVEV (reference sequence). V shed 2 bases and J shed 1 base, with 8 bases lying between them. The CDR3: CASSLGGTNTEAFF. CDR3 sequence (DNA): TGTGCCAGCAGTTTAGGGGGGACGAACACTGAAGCTTTCTTT.

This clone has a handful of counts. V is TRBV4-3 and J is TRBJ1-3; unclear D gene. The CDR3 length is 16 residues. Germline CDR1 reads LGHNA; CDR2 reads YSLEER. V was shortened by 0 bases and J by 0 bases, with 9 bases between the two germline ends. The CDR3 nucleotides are TGCGCCAGCAGCCAAGATACGGGGATCTCTGGAAACACCATATATTTT. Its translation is CASSQDTGISGNTIYF.

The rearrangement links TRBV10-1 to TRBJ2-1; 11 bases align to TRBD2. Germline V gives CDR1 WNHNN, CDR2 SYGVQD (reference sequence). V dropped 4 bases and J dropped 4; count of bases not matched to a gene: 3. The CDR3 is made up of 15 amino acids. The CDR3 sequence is CASSATSGRYNEQFF. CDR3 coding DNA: TGCGCCAGCAGTGCAACTAGCGGGAGATACAATGAGCAGTTCTTC.

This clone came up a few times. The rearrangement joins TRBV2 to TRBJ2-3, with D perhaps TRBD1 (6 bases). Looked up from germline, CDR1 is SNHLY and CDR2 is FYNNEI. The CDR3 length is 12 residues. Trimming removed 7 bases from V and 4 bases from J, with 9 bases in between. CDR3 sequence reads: CASKGEADTQYF. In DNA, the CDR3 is TGTGCCAGCAAGGGGGAAGCAGATACGCAGTATTTT.

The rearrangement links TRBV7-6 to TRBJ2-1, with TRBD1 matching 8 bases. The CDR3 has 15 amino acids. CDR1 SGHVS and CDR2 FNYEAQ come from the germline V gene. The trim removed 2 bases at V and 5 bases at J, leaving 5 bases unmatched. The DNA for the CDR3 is TGTGCCAGCAGCTTAAGTGGACAGGGAAACAATGAGCAGTTCTTC. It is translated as CASSLSGQGNNEQFF.

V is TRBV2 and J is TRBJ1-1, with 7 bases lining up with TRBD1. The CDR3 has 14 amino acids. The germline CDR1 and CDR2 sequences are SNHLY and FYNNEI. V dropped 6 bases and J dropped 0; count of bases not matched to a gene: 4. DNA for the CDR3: TGTGCCAGCAGGGCAGGGGGAGTGAACACTGAAGCTTTCTTT. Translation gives CASRAGGVNTEAFF.

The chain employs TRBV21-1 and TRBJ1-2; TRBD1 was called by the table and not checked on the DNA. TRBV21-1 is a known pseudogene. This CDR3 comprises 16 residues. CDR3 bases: TGTGCCACCAGACGACTTCCGACAGGGGGTAACTATGGCTACACCTTC. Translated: CATRRLPTGGNYGYTF.

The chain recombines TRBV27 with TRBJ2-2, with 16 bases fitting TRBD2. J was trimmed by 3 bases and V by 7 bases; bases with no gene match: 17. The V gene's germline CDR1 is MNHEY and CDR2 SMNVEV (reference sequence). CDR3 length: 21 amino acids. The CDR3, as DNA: TGTGCCAGCACTGGTACGGTTGGGACTAGCGGGGGGGCGGCTGACACCGGGGAGCTGTTTTTT. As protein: CASTGTVGTSGGAADTGELFF.

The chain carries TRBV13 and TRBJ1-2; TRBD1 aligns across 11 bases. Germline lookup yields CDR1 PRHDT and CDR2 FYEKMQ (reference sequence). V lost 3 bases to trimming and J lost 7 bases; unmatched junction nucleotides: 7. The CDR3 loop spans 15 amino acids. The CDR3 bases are TGTGCCAGCAGCTTTGGACAGGGGGCGCTCAGTGGCTACACCTTC. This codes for CASSFGQGALSGYTF.

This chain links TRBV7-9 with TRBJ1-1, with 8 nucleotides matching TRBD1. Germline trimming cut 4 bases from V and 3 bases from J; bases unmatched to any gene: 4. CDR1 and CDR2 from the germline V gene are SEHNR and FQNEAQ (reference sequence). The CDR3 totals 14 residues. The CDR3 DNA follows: TGTGCCAGCAGCTCAGGACAGGGATACACTGAAGCTTTCTTT. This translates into CASSSGQGYTEAFF. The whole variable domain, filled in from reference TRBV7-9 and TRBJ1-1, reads DTGVSQNPRHKITKRGQNVTFRCDPISEHNRLYWYRQTLGQGPEFLTYFQNEAQLEKSRLLSDRFSAERPKGSFSTLEIQRTEQGDSAMYLCASSSGQGYTEAFFGQGTRLTVV.

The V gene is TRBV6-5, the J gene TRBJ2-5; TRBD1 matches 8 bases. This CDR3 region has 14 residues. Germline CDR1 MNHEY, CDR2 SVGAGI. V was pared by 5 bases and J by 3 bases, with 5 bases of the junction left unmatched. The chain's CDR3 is CASSHLTGEETQYF. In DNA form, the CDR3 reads TGTGCCAGCAGTCACCTGACAGGGGAAGAGACCCAGTACTTC.

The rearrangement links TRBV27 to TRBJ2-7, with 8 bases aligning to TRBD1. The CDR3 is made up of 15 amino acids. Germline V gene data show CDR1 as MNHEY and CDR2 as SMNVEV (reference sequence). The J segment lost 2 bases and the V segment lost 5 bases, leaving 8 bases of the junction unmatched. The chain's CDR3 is CASSKLQGATYEQYF. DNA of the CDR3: TGTGCCAGCAGTAAGCTTCAGGGGGCGACCTACGAGCAGTACTTC.

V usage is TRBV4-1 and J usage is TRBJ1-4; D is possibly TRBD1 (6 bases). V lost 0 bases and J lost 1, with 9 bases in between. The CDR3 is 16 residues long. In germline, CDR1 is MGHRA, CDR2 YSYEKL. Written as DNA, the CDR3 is TGCGCCAGCAGCCAAGAGGGGGCAGGAACTAATGAAAAACTGTTTTTT. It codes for CASSQEGAGTNEKLFF.

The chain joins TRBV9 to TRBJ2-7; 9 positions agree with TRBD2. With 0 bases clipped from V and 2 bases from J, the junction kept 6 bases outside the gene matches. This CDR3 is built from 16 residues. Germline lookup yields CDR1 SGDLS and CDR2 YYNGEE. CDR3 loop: CASSVAASGAAYEQYF. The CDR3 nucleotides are TGTGCCAGCAGCGTAGCTGCTAGCGGGGCCGCCTACGAGCAGTACTTC.

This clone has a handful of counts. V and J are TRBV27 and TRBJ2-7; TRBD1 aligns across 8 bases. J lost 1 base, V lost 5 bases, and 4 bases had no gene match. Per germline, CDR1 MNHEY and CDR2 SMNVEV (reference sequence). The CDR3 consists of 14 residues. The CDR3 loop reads CASSPGGASYEQYF. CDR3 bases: TGTGCCAGCAGTCCAGGGGGCGCGTCCTACGAGCAGTACTTC.

DNA of the CDR3: TGCAGCGGCCGGACTGGTGGATATGGTGGCTACACCTTC. Translating it yields CSGRTGGYGGYTF. V and J are TRBV29-1 and TRBJ1-2, with no clear D. The CDR3 is 13 amino acids. Germline CDR1 SQVTM, CDR2 ANQGSEA. V was shortened by 7 bases and J by 7 bases, with 19 bases between the two germline ends.

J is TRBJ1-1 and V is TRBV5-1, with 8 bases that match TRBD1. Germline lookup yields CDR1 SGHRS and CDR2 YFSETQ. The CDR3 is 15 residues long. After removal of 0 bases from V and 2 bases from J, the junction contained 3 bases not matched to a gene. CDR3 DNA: TGCGCCAGCAGCTTGGCGACAGGGGCTAACACTGAAGCTTTCTTT. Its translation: CASSLATGANTEAFF.

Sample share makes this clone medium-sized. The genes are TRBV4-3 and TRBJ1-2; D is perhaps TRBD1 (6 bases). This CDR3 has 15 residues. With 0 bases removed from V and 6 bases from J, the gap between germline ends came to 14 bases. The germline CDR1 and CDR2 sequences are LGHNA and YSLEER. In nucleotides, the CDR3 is TGCGCCAGCAGCCAAGATCGAACAGGGCAGAATGGCTACACCTTC. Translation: CASSQDRTGQNGYTF.

Here the CDR3 reads CASSHRSGGPHEQYF. In DNA form, the CDR3 reads TGTGCCAGCAGTCACCGTAGCGGGGGTCCTCACGAGCAGTACTTC. This chain joins TRBV13 and TRBJ2-7; 9 nucleotides match TRBD2. There are 15 residues in the CDR3. The V gene end was trimmed by 6 bases and the J gene end by 5 bases; junction bases not matched to a gene: 11. Germline V gene lookup returns CDR1 PRHDT and CDR2 FYEKMQ (reference sequence).

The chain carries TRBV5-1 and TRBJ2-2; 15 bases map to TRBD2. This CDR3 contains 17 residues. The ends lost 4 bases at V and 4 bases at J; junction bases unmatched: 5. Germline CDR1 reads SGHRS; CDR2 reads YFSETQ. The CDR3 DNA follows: TGCGCCAGCAGCCTAGGACTAGCGGGGGGGATCACCGGGGAGCTGTTTTTT. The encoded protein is CASSLGLAGGITGELFF.

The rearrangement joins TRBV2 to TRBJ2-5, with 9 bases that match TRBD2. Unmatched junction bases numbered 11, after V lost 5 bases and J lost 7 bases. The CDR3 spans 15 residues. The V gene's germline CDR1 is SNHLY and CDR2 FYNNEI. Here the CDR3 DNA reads TGTGCCAGCAGTCCCTCCTTCGGAGCGGGGGGGACCCAGTACTTC. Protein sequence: CASSPSFGAGGTQYF.

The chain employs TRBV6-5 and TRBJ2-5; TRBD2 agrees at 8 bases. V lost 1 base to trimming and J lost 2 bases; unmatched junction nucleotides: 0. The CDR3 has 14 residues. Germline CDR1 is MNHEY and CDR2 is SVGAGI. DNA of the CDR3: TGTGCCAGCAGTTACTTAGCGGGGCAAGAGACCCAGTACTTC. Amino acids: CASSYLAGQETQYF.

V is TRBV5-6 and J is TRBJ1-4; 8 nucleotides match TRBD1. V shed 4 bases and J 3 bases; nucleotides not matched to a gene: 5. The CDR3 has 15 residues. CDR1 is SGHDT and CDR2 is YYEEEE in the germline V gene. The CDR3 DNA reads TGTGCCAGCAGCCCCACGACAGGGGCTAATGAAAAACTGTTTTTT. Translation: CASSPTTGANEKLFF.

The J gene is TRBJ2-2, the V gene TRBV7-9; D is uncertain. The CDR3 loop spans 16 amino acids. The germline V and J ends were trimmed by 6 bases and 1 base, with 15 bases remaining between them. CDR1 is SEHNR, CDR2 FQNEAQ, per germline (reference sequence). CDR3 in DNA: TGTGCCAGCAGACTCCTCCCCACAGAGAACACCGGGGAGCTGTTTTTT. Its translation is CASRLLPTENTGELFF.

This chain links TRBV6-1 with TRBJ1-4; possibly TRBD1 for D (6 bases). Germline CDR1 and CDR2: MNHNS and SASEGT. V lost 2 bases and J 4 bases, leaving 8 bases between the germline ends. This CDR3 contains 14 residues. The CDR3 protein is CASSEYRVNEKLFF. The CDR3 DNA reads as TGTGCCAGCAGTGAATACAGGGTTAATGAAAAACTGTTTTTT.

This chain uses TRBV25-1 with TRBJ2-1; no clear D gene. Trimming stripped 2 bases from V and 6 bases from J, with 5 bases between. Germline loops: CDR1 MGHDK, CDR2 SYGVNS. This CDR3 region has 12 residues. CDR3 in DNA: TGTGCCAGCAGTGAAACAAGCAATGAGCAGTTCTTC. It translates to CASSETSNEQFF.

CDR3 sequence (DNA): TGTGCCAGCAGTGAATATCCGGCTAGCGGGGCGGGTGAGACCCAGTACTTC. It translates to CASSEYPASGAGETQYF. The chain couples TRBV25-1 to TRBJ2-5; 9 positions agree with TRBD2. The J segment lost 5 bases and the V segment lost 0 bases, leaving 10 bases of the junction unmatched. CDR3 length equals 17 residues. Germline lookup yields CDR1 MGHDK and CDR2 SYGVNS. Full variable domain (missing parts from reference TRBV25-1 and TRBJ2-5): EADIYQTPRYLVIGTGKKITLECSQTMGHDKMYWYQQDPGMELHLIHYSYGVNSTEKGDLSSESTVSRIRTEHFPLTLESARPSHTSQYLCASSEYPASGAGETQYFGPGTRLLVL.